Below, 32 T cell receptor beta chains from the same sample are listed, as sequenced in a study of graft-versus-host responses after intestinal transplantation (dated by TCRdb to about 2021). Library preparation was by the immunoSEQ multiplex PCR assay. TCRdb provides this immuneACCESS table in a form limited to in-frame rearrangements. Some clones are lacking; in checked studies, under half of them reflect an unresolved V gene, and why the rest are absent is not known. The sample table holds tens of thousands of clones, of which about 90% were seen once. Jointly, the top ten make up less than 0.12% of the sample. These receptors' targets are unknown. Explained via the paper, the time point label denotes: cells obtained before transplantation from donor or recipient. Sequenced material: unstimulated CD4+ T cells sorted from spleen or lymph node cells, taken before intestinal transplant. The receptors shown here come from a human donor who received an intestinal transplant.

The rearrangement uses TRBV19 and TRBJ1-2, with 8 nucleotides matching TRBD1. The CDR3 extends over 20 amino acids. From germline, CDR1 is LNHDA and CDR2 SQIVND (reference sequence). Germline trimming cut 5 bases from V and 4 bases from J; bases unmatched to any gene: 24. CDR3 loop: CASSLGTGHRGWMRCYGYTF. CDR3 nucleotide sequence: TGTGCCAGTAGTTTAGGTACGGGTCACAGGGGGTGGATGCGATGCTATGGCTACACCTTC.

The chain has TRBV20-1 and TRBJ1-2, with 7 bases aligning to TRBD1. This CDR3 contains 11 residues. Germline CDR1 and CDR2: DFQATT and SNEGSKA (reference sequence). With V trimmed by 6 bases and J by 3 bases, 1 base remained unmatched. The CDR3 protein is CSAGQDYGYTF. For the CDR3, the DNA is TGCAGTGCCGGACAGGACTATGGCTACACCTTC.

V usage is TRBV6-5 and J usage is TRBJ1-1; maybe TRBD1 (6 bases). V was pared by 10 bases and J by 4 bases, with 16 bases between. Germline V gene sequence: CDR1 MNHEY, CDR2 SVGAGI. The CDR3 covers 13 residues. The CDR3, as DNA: TGTGCCACCCGTACAGGGCTAGGCACTGAAGCTTTCTTT. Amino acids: CATRTGLGTEAFF.

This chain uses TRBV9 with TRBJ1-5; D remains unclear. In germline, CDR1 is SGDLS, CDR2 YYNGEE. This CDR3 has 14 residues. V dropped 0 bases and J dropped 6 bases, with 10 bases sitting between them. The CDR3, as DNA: TGTGCCAGCAGCGTAGAGGCGGTGGGTCAGCCCCAGCATTTT. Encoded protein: CASSVEAVGQPQHF.

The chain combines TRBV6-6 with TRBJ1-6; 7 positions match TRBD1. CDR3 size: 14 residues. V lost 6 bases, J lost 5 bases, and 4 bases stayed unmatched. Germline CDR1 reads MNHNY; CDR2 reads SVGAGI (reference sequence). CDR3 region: CASRPGTDNSPLHF. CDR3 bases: TGTGCCAGCAGACCCGGGACAGATAATTCACCCCTCCACTTT.

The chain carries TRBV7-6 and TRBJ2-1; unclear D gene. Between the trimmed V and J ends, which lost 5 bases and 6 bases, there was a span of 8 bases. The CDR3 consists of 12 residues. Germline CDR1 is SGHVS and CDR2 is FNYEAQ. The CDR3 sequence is CASSQALNEQFF. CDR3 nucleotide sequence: TGTGCCAGCAGCCAGGCCCTCAATGAGCAGTTCTTC.

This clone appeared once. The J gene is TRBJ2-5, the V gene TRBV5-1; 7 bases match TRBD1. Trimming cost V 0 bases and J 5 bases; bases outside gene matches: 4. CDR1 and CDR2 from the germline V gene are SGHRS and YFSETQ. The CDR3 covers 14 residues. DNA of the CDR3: TGCGCCAGCAGCTTGGACAGGGGCGGGGAGACCCAGTACTTC. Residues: CASSLDRGGETQYF.

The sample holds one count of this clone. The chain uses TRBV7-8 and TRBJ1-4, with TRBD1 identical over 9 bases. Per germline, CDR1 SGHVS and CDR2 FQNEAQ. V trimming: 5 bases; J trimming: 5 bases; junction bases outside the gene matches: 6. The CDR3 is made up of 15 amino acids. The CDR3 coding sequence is TGTGCCAGCAGCCACGGGACAGGGCGGAATGAAAAACTGTTTTTT. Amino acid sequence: CASSHGTGRNEKLFF.

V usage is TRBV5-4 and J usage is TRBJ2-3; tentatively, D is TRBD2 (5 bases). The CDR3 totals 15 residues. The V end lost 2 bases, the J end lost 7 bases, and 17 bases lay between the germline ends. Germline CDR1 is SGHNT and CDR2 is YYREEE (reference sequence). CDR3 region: CASSFSAGLANTQYF. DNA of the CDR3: TGTGCCAGCAGCTTTTCGGCCGGACTGGCAAATACGCAGTATTTT.

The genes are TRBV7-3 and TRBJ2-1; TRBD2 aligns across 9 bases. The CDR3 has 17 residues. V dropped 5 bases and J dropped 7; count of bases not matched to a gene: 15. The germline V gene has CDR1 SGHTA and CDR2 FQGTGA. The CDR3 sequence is CASSPRTGLAHPNEQFF. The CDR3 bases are TGTGCCAGCAGCCCACGGACTGGACTAGCGCACCCTAATGAGCAGTTCTTC. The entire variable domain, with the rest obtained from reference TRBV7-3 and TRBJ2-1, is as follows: GAGVSQTPSNKVTEKGKYVELRCDPISGHTALYWYRQSLGQGPEFLIYFQGTGAADDSGLPNDRFFAVRPEGSVSTLKIQRTERGDSAVYLCASSPRTGLAHPNEQFFGPGTRLTVL.

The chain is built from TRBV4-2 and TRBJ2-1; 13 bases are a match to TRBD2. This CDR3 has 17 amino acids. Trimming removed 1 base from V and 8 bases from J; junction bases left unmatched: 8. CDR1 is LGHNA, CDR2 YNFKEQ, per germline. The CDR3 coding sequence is TGTGCCAGCAGCCAAGTGCTGACTAGCGGGGGGATGGATGAGCAGTTCTTC. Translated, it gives CASSQVLTSGGMDEQFF.

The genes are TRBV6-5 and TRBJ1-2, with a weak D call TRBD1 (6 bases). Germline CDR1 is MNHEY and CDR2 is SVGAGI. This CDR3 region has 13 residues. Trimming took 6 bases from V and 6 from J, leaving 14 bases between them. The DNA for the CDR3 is TGTGCCAGCAGCTCCATTCGGACAGATGGCTACACCTTC. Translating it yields CASSSIRTDGYTF.

CDR3 DNA: TGCAGCGTTGGAGTAGCTCCCTCAGAGGGAAAACTGTTTTTT. Translated, it gives CSVGVAPSEGKLFF. This chain connects TRBV29-1 to TRBJ1-4; D remains ambiguous. CDR1 is SQVTM, CDR2 ANQGSEA, per germline. This CDR3 has 14 amino acids. Trimming removed 4 bases at V and 10 bases at J, with 19 bases between.

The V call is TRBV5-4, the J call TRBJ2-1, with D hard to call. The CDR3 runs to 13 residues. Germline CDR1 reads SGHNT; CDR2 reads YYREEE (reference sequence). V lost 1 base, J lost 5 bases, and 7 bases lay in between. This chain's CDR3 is CASSLSPNNEQFF. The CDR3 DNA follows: TGTGCCAGCAGCTTGTCACCTAACAATGAGCAGTTCTTC. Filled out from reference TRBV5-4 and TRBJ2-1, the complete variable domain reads ETGVTQSPTHLIKTRGQQVTLRCSSQSGHNTVSWYQQALGQGPQFIFQYYREEENGRGNFPPRFSGLQFPNYSSELNVNALELDDSALYLCASSLSPNNEQFFGPGTRLTVL.

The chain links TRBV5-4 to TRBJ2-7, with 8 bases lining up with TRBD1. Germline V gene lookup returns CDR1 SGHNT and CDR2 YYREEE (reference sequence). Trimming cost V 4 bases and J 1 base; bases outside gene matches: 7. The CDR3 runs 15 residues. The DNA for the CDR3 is TGTGCCAGCAGCCGACGACAGGGGCTTTCCTACGAGCAGTACTTC. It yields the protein CASSRRQGLSYEQYF.

CDR3 in DNA: TGTGCCAGCAGCGGAGGCTCCTATAATTCACCCCTCCACTTT. It yields the protein CASSGGSYNSPLHF. The chain carries TRBV7-3 and TRBJ1-6, with unresolved D. This CDR3 has 14 amino acids. The germline V and J ends were trimmed by 5 bases and 0 bases, with 5 bases remaining between them. Germline-derived CDR1 and CDR2 are SGHTA and FQGTGA.

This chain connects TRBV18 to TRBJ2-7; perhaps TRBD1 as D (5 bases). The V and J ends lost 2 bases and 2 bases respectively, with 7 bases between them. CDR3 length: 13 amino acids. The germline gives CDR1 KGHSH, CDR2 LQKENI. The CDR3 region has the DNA TGTGCCAGCTCACCAGACAGCCCCTACGAGCAGTACTTC. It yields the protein CASSPDSPYEQYF.

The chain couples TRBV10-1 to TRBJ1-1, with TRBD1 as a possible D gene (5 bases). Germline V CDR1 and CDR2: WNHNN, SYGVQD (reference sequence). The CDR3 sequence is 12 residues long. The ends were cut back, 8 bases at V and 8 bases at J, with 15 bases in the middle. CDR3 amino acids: CASSQGYGEAFF. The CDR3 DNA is TGCGCCAGCTCCCAGGGATATGGGGAAGCTTTCTTT.

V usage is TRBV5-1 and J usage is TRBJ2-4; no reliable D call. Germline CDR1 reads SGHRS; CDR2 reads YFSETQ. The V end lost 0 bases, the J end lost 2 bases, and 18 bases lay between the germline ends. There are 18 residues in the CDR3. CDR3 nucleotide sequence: TGCGCCAGCAGCTTGGCTCCTGGTCTTCAGTTGCCCAAAAACATTCAGTACTTC. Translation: CASSLAPGLQLPKNIQYF.

The CDR3 loop reads CASRFDAGSHNEQFF. The CDR3 DNA is TGTGCCAGCAGATTCGATGCGGGTTCCCACAATGAGCAGTTCTTC. This chain connects TRBV13 to TRBJ2-1; possibly TRBD2 for D (5 bases). CDR1 and CDR2 (germline): PRHDT, FYEKMQ (reference sequence). The CDR3 has 15 amino acids. Trimming left V 6 bases short and J 5 bases short, with 17 bases between.

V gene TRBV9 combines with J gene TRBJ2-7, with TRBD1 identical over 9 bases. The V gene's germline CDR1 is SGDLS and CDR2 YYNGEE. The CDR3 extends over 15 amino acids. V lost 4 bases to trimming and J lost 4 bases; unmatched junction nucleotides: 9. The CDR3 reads CASSPRTGDLYEQYF. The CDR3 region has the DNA TGTGCCAGCAGCCCCCGGACAGGGGATCTGTACGAGCAGTACTTC.

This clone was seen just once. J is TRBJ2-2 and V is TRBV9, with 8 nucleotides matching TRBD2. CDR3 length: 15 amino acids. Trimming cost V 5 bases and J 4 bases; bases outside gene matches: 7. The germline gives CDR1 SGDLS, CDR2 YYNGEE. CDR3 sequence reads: CASSLGTSGTGELFF. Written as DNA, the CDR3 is TGTGCCAGCAGTCTAGGGACTAGTGGCACCGGGGAGCTGTTTTTT.

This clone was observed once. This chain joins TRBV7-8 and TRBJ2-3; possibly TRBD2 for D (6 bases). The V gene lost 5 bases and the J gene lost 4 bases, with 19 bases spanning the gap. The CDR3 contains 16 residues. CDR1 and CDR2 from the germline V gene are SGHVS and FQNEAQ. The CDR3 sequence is CASSLVKTRLADTQYF. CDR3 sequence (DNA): TGTGCCAGCAGCCTAGTCAAGACTAGATTAGCAGATACGCAGTATTTT.

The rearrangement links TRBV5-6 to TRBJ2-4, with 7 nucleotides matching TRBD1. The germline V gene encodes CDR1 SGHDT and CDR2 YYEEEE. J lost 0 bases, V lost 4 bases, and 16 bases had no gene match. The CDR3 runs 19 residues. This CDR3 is CASSVGPGQAPLAKNIQYF. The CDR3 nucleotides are TGTGCCAGCAGCGTAGGTCCCGGACAGGCCCCTTTAGCCAAAAACATTCAGTACTTC.

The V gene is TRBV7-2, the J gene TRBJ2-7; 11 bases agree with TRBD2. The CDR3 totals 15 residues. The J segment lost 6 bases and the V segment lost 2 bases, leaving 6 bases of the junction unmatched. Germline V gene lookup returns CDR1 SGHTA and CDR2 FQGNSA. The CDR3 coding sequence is TGTGCCAGCAGCTTAAAGACTAGCGGGGTTGTCGAGCAGTACTTC. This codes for CASSLKTSGVVEQYF.

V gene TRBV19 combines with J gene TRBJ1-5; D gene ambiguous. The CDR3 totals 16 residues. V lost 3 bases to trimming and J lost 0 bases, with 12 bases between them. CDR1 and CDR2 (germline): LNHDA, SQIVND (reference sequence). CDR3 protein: CASSMFAGDSNQPQHF. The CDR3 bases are TGTGCCAGTAGTATGTTCGCCGGAGATAGCAATCAGCCCCAGCATTTT.

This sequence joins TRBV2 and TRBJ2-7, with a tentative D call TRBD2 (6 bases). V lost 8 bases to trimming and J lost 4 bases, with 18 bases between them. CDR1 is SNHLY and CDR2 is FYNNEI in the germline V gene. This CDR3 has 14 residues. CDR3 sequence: CASSRVGEAYEQYF. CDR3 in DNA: TGTGCCAGCTCAAGAGTGGGGGAGGCGTACGAGCAGTACTTC. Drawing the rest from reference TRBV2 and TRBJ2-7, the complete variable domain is EPEVTQTPSHQVTQMGQEVILRCVPISNHLYFYWYRQILGQKVEFLVSFYNNEISEKSEIFDDQFSVERPDGSNFTLKIRSTKLEDSAMYFCASSRVGEAYEQYFGPGTRLTVT.

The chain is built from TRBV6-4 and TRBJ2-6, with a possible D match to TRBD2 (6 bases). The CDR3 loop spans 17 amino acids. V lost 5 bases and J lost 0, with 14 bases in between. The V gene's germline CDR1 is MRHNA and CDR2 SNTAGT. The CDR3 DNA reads TGTGCCAGCAGTCGCGGGGCCAGCCTCTCTGGGGCCAACGTCCTGACTTTC. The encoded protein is CASSRGASLSGANVLTF.

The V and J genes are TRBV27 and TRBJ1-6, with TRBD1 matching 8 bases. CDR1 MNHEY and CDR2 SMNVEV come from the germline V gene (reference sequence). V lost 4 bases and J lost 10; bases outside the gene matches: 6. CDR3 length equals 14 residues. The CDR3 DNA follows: TGTGCCAGCAGTTACAGGGGGGTAGGATCACCCCTCCACTTT. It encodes CASSYRGVGSPLHF.

The CDR3 loop reads CASSAGQGHEQYF. The DNA for the CDR3 is TGTGCCAGCAGCGCGGGACAGGGTCACGAGCAGTACTTC. This chain joins TRBV11-3 and TRBJ2-7, with 9 bases that match TRBD1. The CDR3 extends over 13 amino acids. V shed 5 bases, J shed 5 bases, and the junction held 4 bases outside the gene matches. Per the germline V gene, CDR1 is SGHNT and CDR2 is YENEEA.

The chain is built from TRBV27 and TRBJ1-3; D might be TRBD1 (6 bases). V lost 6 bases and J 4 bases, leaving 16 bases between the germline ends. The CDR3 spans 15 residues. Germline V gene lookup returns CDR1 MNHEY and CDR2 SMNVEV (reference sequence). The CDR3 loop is CASSPLGTIGNTIYF. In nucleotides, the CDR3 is TGTGCCAGCAGCCCCCTTGGGACAATAGGAAACACCATATATTTT.

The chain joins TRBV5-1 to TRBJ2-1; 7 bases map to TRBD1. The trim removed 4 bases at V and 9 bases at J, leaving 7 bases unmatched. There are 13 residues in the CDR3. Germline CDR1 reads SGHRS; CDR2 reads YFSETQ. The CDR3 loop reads CASSKHRGGEQFF. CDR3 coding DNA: TGCGCCAGCAGCAAACACAGGGGCGGTGAGCAGTTCTTC.